These 10 T cell receptor beta chains were sequenced from one sample in a study of T cell responses to AZD1222 COVID-19 vaccine (dated by TCRdb to the early 2020s). The sample's time point label is to be understood as: baseline before first vaccination. This specimen's treatment or condition label, interpreted: meningococcal conjugate vaccine given as trial control. The method behind the library was the immunoSEQ multiplex PCR assay. TCRdb provides this immuneACCESS table in a form limited to in-frame rearrangements. Some clones are lacking; in checked studies, under half of them reflect an unresolved V gene, and why the rest are absent is not known. In all, the sample holds hundreds of thousands of clones, and about 93% of those were seen once. In total, the top ten clones hold roughly 1% of the sample. The sequences come from peripheral blood, collected on day 0 of MenACWY control vaccination. Receptor source: an adult in good health.

V gene TRBV5-1 combines with J gene TRBJ2-7; TRBD2 is a possible D gene (6 bases). Germline loops: CDR1 SGHRS, CDR2 YFSETQ. This CDR3 has 14 residues. Trimming removed 4 bases from V and 4 bases from J, with 15 bases in between. The CDR3 spells CASSTGTGLYEQYF. The CDR3 bases are TGCGCCAGCAGCACCGGGACGGGACTTTACGAGCAGTACTTC.

This clone was counted only a few times. The chain is built from TRBV7-9 and TRBJ2-7; D possibly corresponds to TRBD2 (5 bases). This CDR3 region has 13 residues. V was shortened by 6 bases and J by 5 bases, with 14 bases between the two germline ends. In germline, CDR1 is SEHNR, CDR2 FQNEAQ (reference sequence). The CDR3 DNA reads as TGTGCCAGCAGTCCGAGGGTGTACCACGAGCAGTACTTC. Translating it yields CASSPRVYHEQYF.

This chain connects TRBV7-9 to TRBJ1-4; TRBD1 is a possible D gene (5 bases). CDR1 and CDR2 (germline): SEHNR, FQNEAQ (reference sequence). Trimming cost V 6 bases and J 6 bases, with 17 bases left between them. This CDR3 comprises 15 residues. The CDR3 DNA follows: TGTGCCAGCAGACTCGAGCAGGGAAGAGATGAAAAACTGTTTTTT. Translating it yields CASRLEQGRDEKLFF.

The rearrangement uses TRBV6-6 and TRBJ1-2; D unresolved. V lost 2 bases and J lost 6, with 4 bases in between. This CDR3 is built from 11 residues. Germline loops: CDR1 MNHNY, CDR2 SVGAGI (reference sequence). The CDR3 nucleotides are TGTGCCAGCAGTTACAGGGATGGCTACACCTTC. It specifies CASSYRDGYTF.

The chain uses TRBV18 and TRBJ2-3; 8 nucleotides agree with TRBD2. The CDR3 loop spans 15 amino acids. Germline CDR1 reads KGHSH; CDR2 reads LQKENI. V lost 1 base to trimming and J lost 7 bases; unmatched junction nucleotides: 7. For the CDR3, the DNA is TGTGCCAGCTCACCACGAGGAGCGGGGGCCCATACGCAGTATTTT. Translated: CASSPRGAGAHTQYF.

This clone appeared a single time. The J gene is TRBJ1-1, the V gene TRBV6-5; no reliable D call. Germline V gene sequence: CDR1 MNHEY, CDR2 SVGAGI. V lost 7 bases to trimming and J lost 1 base, with 10 bases between them. There are 13 residues in the CDR3. CDR3 residues: CASISWGNTEAFF. In DNA, the CDR3 is TGTGCCAGCATCTCGTGGGGGAACACTGAAGCTTTCTTT.

V usage is TRBV5-6 and J usage is TRBJ1-2, with TRBD1 matching 7 bases. The germline V gene encodes CDR1 SGHDT and CDR2 YYEEEE. The CDR3 is 18 residues long. V shed 4 bases and J 6 bases; nucleotides not matched to a gene: 21. The CDR3 is CASSLSSGQTRLTDGYTF. The CDR3 DNA sequence: TGTGCCAGCAGCCTGAGCTCGGGACAGACCCGATTGACTGATGGCTACACCTTC. The full variable domain, its missing parts supplied by reference TRBV5-6 and TRBJ1-2, is DAGVTQSPTHLIKTRGQQVTLRCSPKSGHDTVSWYQQALGQGPQFIFQYYEEEERQRGNFPDRFSGHQFPNYSSELNVNALLLGDSALYLCASSLSSGQTRLTDGYTFGSGTRLTVV.

This chain uses TRBV27 with TRBJ2-2; D might be TRBD2 (5 bases). The V and J ends lost 2 bases and 6 bases respectively, with 7 bases between them. The germline V gene encodes CDR1 MNHEY and CDR2 SMNVEV (reference sequence). The CDR3 sequence is 13 residues long. The chain's CDR3 is CASSLEGAGELFF. The DNA of the CDR3 is TGTGCCAGCAGTTTAGAGGGCGCCGGGGAGCTGTTTTTT.

The chain is built from TRBV5-6 and TRBJ2-2, with 9 bases that match TRBD2. CDR3 length: 16 amino acids. The ends lost 4 bases at V and 5 bases at J; junction bases unmatched: 9. Germline loops: CDR1 SGHDT, CDR2 YYEEEE. This chain's CDR3 is CASSAIAGEGTGELFF. The DNA for the CDR3 is TGTGCCAGCAGCGCAATAGCGGGGGAGGGAACCGGGGAGCTGTTTTTT.

The chain has TRBV2 and TRBJ1-1; no clear D gene. The V and J ends lost 2 bases and 2 bases respectively, with 9 bases between them. The CDR3 loop spans 14 amino acids. CDR1 and CDR2 from the germline V gene are SNHLY and FYNNEI. The CDR3 region is CASSESAANTEAFF. The CDR3 DNA sequence: TGTGCCAGCAGTGAAAGCGCCGCAAACACTGAAGCTTTCTTT.